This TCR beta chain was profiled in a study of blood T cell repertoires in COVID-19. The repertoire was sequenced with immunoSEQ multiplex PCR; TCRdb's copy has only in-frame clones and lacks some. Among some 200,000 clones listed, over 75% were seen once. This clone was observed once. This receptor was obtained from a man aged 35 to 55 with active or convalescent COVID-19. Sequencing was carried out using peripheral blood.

CDR3 in amino acids: CASSRTGTQGYTF. The CDR3 nucleotides are TGTGCCAGCAGCAGGACAGGGACTCAAGGCTACACCTTC. This rearrangement joins TRBV6-6 to TRBJ1-2; 8 nucleotides align to TRBD1. Trimming at V came to 6 bases and at J to 8 bases, leaving 8 bases not matched to a gene. Germline V gene data show CDR1 as MNHNY and CDR2 as SVGAGI (reference sequence). There are 13 residues in the CDR3.